This T cell receptor beta chain came from a study of cytomegalovirus exposure and HLA in healthy donors. Study findings and constraints: For most TCR beta V segments, an earlier analysis put the productive rate at about 87% or about 30% of the time. In a later analysis, approximately 15,000 TCR beta sequences were associated with HLA alleles at 0.05 false discovery rate. Follow-up analysis seemed to connect common viral pathogens with several of the most significant clusters identified.

As regards this clone: Its target is unknown.

The CDR3 consists of 11 residues. CDR1 and CDR2 (germline): MNHEY, SVGAGI. V was shortened by 5 bases and J by 12 bases, with 11 bases between the two germline ends. Primers for the PCR totalled 60 Vbeta and 13 Jbeta. Clones were sequenced by immunoSEQ multiplex PCR, and TCRdb holds only the in-frame ones, with some missing. Of around 230,000 clones listed, almost 80% were seen once; the top ten hold less than 2%. Sequencing was done on a sample of PBMCs. V usage is TRBV6-5 and J usage is TRBJ2-1; D unclear. The sequence was collected from a male donor in good health and CMV-seronegative. The CDR3 loop reads CASSDFRGQFF. As DNA, the CDR3 is TGTGCCAGCAGTGATTTTAGAGGGCAGTTCTTC.